One and the same sample provided the 8 T cell receptor beta chains below, sequenced in a study of T-cell memory formation after mild COVID-19. TCRdb used MiXCR to reprocess the 5' RACE reads, holding one entry per CDR3 protein. The sample records 350,000 to 450,000 distinct CDR3 sequences, roughly 14% being singletons. Material: PBMCs or a T cell subset sorted from them (not recorded which). The receptor set was obtained from a young man who had mild COVID-19 (a few samples of this study predate the infection). Cell type and time point are not known.

The CDR3 DNA reads as TGCAGTGCCCCAGGACAGGCTGACTACGAGCAGTACGTC. Amino acids: CSAPGQADYEQYV. The V gene is TRBV20-1, the J gene TRBJ2-7; 7 nucleotides agree with TRBD1. CDR1 and CDR2 (germline): DFQATT, SNEGSKA (reference sequence). V lost 6 bases and J lost 3; bases outside the gene matches: 8. The length of the CDR3 is 13 residues.

The chain recombines TRBV9 with TRBJ2-5; D perhaps matches TRBD2 (5 bases). The CDR3 totals 15 residues. Germline CDR1 is SGDLS and CDR2 is YYNGEE. Trimming took off 0 bases at V and 3 bases at J, with 12 bases between the two ends. CDR3 residues: CASSVVPGWEETQYF. The CDR3 nucleotides are TGTGCCAGCAGCGTAGTACCGGGGTGGGAAGAGACCCAGTACTTC. Full variable domain (remainder filled in from reference TRBV9 and TRBJ2-5): DSGVTQTPKHLITATGQRVTLRCSPRSGDLSVYWYQQSLDQGLQFLIQYYNGEERAKGNILERFSAQQFPDLHSELNLSSLELGDSALYFCASSVVPGWEETQYFGPGTRLLVL.

This clonotype has more than one count but fewer than ten. The chain links TRBV7-2 to TRBJ1-3; D is unclear. Deletions cut 4 bases from V and 6 bases from J, with 10 bases between. CDR3 length equals 13 residues. Germline CDR1 reads SGHTA; CDR2 reads FQGNSA. The CDR3 sequence is CASSSGVANTIYF. DNA of the CDR3: TGTGCCAGCAGCTCCGGGGTGGCAAACACCATATATTTT. The full variable domain, with the rest looked up from reference TRBV7-2 and TRBJ1-3, is GAGVSQSPSNKVTEKGKDVELRCDPISGHTALYWYRQSLGQGLEFLIYFQGNSAPDKSGLPSDRFSAERTGGSVSTLTIQRTQQEDSAVYLCASSSGVANTIYFGEGSWLTVV.

This clonotype was picked up a small number of times. The rearrangement uses TRBV6-5 and TRBJ1-3; D gene uncertain. Trimming left V 6 bases short and J 1 base short, with 10 bases between. The CDR3 has 14 amino acids. The germline gives CDR1 MNHEY, CDR2 SVGAGI. This CDR3 reads CASSQVLSGNTIYF. Written as DNA, the CDR3 is TGTGCCAGCAGCCAGGTTCTTTCTGGAAACACCATATATTTT.

This clonotype has just a few counts. V is TRBV12-3 or TRBV12-4 and J is TRBJ2-5; 7 bases match TRBD1. Trimming took 6 bases from V and 5 from J; bases not matched to a gene: 6. This CDR3 contains 13 residues. The CDR3 coding sequence is TGTGCCAGCAGCACAGGGGTGGGGGAGACCCAGTACTTC. It yields the protein CASSTGVGETQYF.

This chain uses TRBV2 with TRBJ2-5; 10 positions match TRBD2. Trimming cost V 4 bases and J 5 bases; bases outside gene matches: 7. CDR1 and CDR2 from the germline V gene are SNHLY and FYNNEI. CDR3 length equals 15 residues. CDR3 sequence (DNA): TGTGCCAGCAGTGGTTCTAGCGGGGGATTGGAGACCCAGTACTTC. Its translation is CASSGSSGGLETQYF.

This clonotype was counted ten times or more. This chain connects TRBV5-1 to TRBJ2-5; D might be TRBD1 (6 bases). CDR3 length equals 13 residues. Trimming pared 5 bases from V and 9 bases from J, leaving 17 bases between. Germline loops: CDR1 SGHRS, CDR2 YFSETQ. CDR3 in amino acids: CASSPETGLAQYF. The CDR3 nucleotides are TGCGCCAGCAGTCCCGAGACAGGTCTAGCCCAGTACTTC.

This clonotype came up a few times. The chain carries TRBV6-2 or TRBV6-3 and TRBJ2-7, with 7 nucleotides matching TRBD2. The CDR3 is 15 amino acids. J lost 4 bases, V lost 2 bases, and 8 bases had no gene match. From germline, CDR1 is MNHEY and CDR2 SVGEGT. The CDR3 loop reads CASSYEGGGLYEQYV. Written as DNA, the CDR3 is TGTGCCAGCAGTTACGAAGGCGGGGGACTGTACGAGCAGTACGTC.